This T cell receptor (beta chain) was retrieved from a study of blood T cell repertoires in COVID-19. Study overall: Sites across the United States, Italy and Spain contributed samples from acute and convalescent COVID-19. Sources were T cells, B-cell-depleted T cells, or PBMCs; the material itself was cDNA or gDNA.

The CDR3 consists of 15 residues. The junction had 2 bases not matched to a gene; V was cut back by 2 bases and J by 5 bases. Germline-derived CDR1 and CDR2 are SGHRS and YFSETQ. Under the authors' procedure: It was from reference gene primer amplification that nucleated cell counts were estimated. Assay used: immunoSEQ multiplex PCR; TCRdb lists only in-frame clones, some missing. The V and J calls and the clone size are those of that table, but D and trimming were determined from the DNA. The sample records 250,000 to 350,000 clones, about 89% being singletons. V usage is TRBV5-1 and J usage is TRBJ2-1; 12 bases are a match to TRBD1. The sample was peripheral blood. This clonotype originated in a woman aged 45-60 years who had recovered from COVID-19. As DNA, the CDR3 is TGCGCCAGCAGCTTTGGGACAGGGGGCCACAATGAGCAGTTCTTC. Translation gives CASSFGTGGHNEQFF.